The clone carrying this T cell receptor beta chain was observed at least ten times. Its target is not known. Germline V lookup: CDR1 SGHVS, CDR2 FNYEAQ. This CDR3 is 15 amino acids long. Trimming took 1 base from V and 0 from J, leaving 9 bases between them. The data originate from a study of T cell repertoires in cytomegalovirus infection. Study-wide background: From public TCR beta signatures came an indication of both CMV infection and matching HLA type.

Study-wide results and caveats: Clonotype analysis showed dominance of the ex vivo response by HLA-C-restricted CMV-specific TCR beta clonotypes.

TCRdb independently ran MiXCR on the reads; one entry per CDR3 protein. The sample lists approximately 700,000 distinct CDR3 sequences, approximately 40% seen once, with more than 2.5% in the top ten. Specimen: PBMCs. The sequence came from a human donor in good health (CMV status not recorded). Some clones in this sample may be carry-over from other donors' samples. This rearrangement joins TRBV7-6 to TRBJ1-1; a weak D match, TRBD1 (5 bases). CDR3: CASSLGQTVNTEAFF. Written as DNA, the CDR3 is TGTGCCAGCAGCTTAGGACAGACAGTGAACACTGAAGCTTTCTTT.